Listed below are T cell receptor beta chains from one sample, sequenced in a study of post-analysis software for immune sequencing data. TCRdb redid the calling of the PCR reads with MiXCR, one entry per CDR3 protein. The sample yields roughly 650,000 distinct CDR3 sequences, approximately 59% seen once. The sequenced material came from blood. All receptors come from a girl aged 2-10 years with multiple sclerosis. The CDR3 runs from the conserved cysteine through the conserved F or W.

j_call v_call cdr3_aa
TRBJ2-1 TRBV5-1 CASSPIGTGLNEQFF
TRBJ2-1 TRBV25-1 CASSPYTGGQFF
TRBJ2-5 TRBV6-6 CASSYPQETQYF
TRBJ2-3 TRBV20-1 CSAREAGTSTDTQYF
TRBJ1-2 TRBV29-1 CSVVPLYRGRRYGYTF
TRBJ2-1 TRBV12-3/TRBV12-4 CASSLGTSGRRDEQFF
TRBJ2-1 TRBV6-2/TRBV6-3 CASSPPTVNEQFF
TRBJ1-1 TRBV12-3/TRBV12-4 CASSRDTGEAFF
TRBJ1-1 TRBV6-5 CASSYSYARGNTEAFF
TRBJ2-3 TRBV6-2/TRBV6-3 CASSYSIVGGTDTQYF
TRBJ1-1 TRBV20-1 CSARDPTGAMNTEAFF
TRBJ2-5 TRBV6-6 CASTLAGHKETQYF
TRBJ2-3 TRBV20-1 CSARDGSGQSIGTDTQYF
TRBJ2-3 TRBV7-3 CASSRSGLAGTDTQYF
TRBJ2-7 TRBV2 CAWAQGPYEQYF
TRBJ1-2 TRBV12-3/TRBV12-4 CASSLLMMDRGYGYTF
TRBJ1-2 TRBV27 CASSLLRTGGGGGYTF
. TRBV5-4 CASSARDTWGETQYF
TRBJ2-7 TRBV27 CASSPVSPYEQYF
TRBJ1-1 TRBV6-5 CASSYYGGKGNTEAFF
TRBJ1-2 TRBV12-3/TRBV12-4 CASSFNVGYGYTF
TRBJ2-1 TRBV5-6 CASSNVYEQFF
TRBJ2-7 TRBV4-1 CASSQAWDEQYF
TRBJ2-5 TRBV29-1 CSVGVLLDQETQYF
TRBJ2-1 TRBV11-2 CASSPLGAGVGDEQFF
TRBJ2-3 TRBV7-2 CASSPRTSDSDTQYF
TRBJ2-4 TRBV7-2 CASGESSKNIQYF
TRBJ2-1 TRBV15 CATSKRSSGDAYNEQFF
TRBJ2-7 TRBV7-9 CASSYVTPGGPEQYF
TRBJ2-1 TRBV29-1 CSVDSPGGSYNEQFF
TRBJ2-7 TRBV7-2 CASSSTPSYEQYF
TRBJ1-1 TRBV20-1 CSARHNTEAFF
TRBJ2-3 TRBV5-1 CASSLDDTQYF
TRBJ2-7 TRBV21-1 CAGVGEQYF
TRBJ2-3 TRBV5-1 CASSSGLAIADTQYF
TRBJ2-1 TRBV7-2 CASSLVVTSNEQFF
TRBJ2-4 TRBV5-1 CASSLTGELSEQYF